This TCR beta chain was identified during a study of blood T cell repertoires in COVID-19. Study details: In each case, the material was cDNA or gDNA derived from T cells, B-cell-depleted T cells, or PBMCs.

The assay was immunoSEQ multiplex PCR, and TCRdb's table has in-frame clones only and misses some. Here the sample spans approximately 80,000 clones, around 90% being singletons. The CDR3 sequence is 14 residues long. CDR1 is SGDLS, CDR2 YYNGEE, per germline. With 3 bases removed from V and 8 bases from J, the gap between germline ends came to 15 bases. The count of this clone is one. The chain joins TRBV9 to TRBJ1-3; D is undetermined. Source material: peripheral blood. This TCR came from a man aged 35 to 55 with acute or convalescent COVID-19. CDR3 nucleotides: TGTGCCAGCAGCGAGGGAGGGTTGGGAGACACCATATATTTT. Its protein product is CASSEGGLGDTIYF.